A single sample is the source of the 9 T cell receptor beta chains below, sequenced in a study of T cells in Graves' hyperthyroidism and ophthalmopathy. Amplification of TCR beta CDR3 regions used RNA as the template. A first-round RT-PCR of the TCR CDR3 used the HTBI primer set. TCRdb re-called the multiplex PCR reads through MiXCR, storing one row per CDR3 protein. This table holds hundreds of thousands of distinct CDR3 sequences, over 11% found once. The source material was blood. The receptors here all came from a woman aged 25-40 years with Graves' hyperthyroidism.

This clonotype was counted between two and nine times. The V gene is TRBV9, the J gene TRBJ2-3; D remains ambiguous. V was shortened by 0 bases and J by 6 bases, with 8 bases between the two germline ends. The CDR3 sequence is 13 residues long. Germline lookup yields CDR1 SGDLS and CDR2 YYNGEE. CDR3 residues: CASSVAKTDTQYF. CDR3 DNA: TGTGCCAGCAGCGTAGCTAAGACGGATACGCAGTATTTT.

This clonotype was counted ten times or more. The J gene is TRBJ2-7, the V gene TRBV2, with D possibly TRBD2 on 5 matching bases. Germline loops: CDR1 SNHLY, CDR2 FYNNEI. CDR3 length: 13 residues. V shed 4 bases and J shed 1 base, with 8 bases lying between them. CDR3 region: CASSVRESYEQYF. The DNA for the CDR3 is TGTGCCAGCAGTGTAAGGGAGTCCTACGAGCAGTACTTC.

In this sample, this clonotype turned up many times. This chain joins TRBV20-1 and TRBJ2-2; D assignment may be TRBD1 or TRBD2 (6 bases each). Germline V gene data show CDR1 as DFQATT and CDR2 as SNEGSKA (reference sequence). V dropped 6 bases and J dropped 6 bases, with 17 bases sitting between them. The CDR3 covers 14 residues. The CDR3 here is CSALEGEAAGELFF. In DNA form, the CDR3 reads TGCAGTGCCCTCGAGGGGGAGGCAGCCGGGGAGCTGTTTTTT.

This clonotype was seen repeatedly, ten times or more. V is TRBV28 and J is TRBJ1-6; no clear D gene. The CDR3 consists of 15 residues. The V end was cut by 9 bases, the J end by 9 bases, with 21 bases between. The V gene's germline CDR1 is MDHEN and CDR2 SYDVKM. This CDR3 reads CASNQSGRSSSPLHF. CDR3 DNA: TGTGCCAGTAACCAAAGCGGGCGGTCGAGTTCACCCCTCCACTTT.

In this sample, this clonotype turned up many times. A much larger clone differs from this one at a single base, so this may be a read error. This rearrangement joins TRBV6-2 or TRBV6-3 to TRBJ2-3; TRBD2 agrees at 8 bases. The CDR3 is 15 residues long. Germline assignment: CDR1 MNHEY and CDR2 SVGEGT. After removal of 1 base from V and 1 base from J, the junction contained 1 base not matched to a gene. CDR3 region: CASSYLTSGTDTQYF. CDR3 coding DNA: TGTGCCAGCAGTTACTTGACTAGCGGCACAGATACGCAGTATTTT.

The chain combines TRBV12-3 or TRBV12-4 with TRBJ1-2, with D possibly matching TRBD1 (5 bases). Trimming left V 6 bases short and J 5 bases short, with 25 bases between. The length of the CDR3 is 17 residues. The CDR3 DNA is TGTGCCAGCAGCAACCCCTGGACACGTCGTCTTGGATATGGCTACACCTTC. Translated, it gives CASSNPWTRRLGYGYTF.

This chain uses TRBV29-1 with TRBJ2-3; TRBD2 matches at 8 bases. Germline V gene data show CDR1 as SQVTM and CDR2 as ANQGSEA. V gave up 5 bases and J gave up 11 bases; unmatched junction bases: 9. The CDR3 is made up of 12 amino acids. The CDR3 sequence: CSVSWTSRWQYF. CDR3 nucleotides: TGCAGCGTTTCATGGACTAGCAGGTGGCAGTATTTT.

In its sample, this clonotype was seen many times. The V call is TRBV20-1, the J call TRBJ1-5; possibly TRBD1 for D (5 bases). Germline values: CDR1 DFQATT, CDR2 SNEGSKA (reference sequence). V was pared by 1 base and J by 4 bases, with 8 bases between. The CDR3 is 13 residues long. CDR3 sequence reads: CSARGDSNQPQHF. In DNA, the CDR3 is TGCAGTGCTAGAGGCGACAGTAATCAGCCCCAGCATTTT.

The table lists this clonotype with many counts. The chain joins TRBV12-3 or TRBV12-4 to TRBJ1-5; unclear D gene. The V end lost 2 bases, the J end lost 4 bases, and 6 bases lay between the germline ends. CDR3 size: 13 residues. Written as DNA, the CDR3 is TGTGCCAGCAGTTTATACCGGAATCAGCCCCAGCATTTT. Translation: CASSLYRNQPQHF.